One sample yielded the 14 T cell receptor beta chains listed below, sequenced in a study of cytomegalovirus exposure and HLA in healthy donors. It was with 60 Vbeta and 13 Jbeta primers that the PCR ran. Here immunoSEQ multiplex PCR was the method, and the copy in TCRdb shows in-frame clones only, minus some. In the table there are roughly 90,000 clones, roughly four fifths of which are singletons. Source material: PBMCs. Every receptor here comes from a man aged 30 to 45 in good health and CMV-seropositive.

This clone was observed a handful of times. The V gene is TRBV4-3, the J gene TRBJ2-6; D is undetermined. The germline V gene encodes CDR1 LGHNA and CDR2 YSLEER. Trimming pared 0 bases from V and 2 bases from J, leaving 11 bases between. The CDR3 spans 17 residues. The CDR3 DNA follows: TGCGCCAGCAGCCAAGAGTGGCGGTTTACTGGGGCCAACGTCCTGACTTTC. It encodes CASSQEWRFTGANVLTF.

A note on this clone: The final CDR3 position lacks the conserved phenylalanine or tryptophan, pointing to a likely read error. The CDR3 sequence is CSVGPGQGALEQYL. CDR3 coding DNA: TGCAGCGTGGGACCGGGACAGGGGGCTCTAGAGCAGTACCTC. V usage is TRBV29-1 and J usage is TRBJ2-7, with 12 bases identical to TRBD1. With 6 bases clipped from V and 7 bases from J, the junction kept 10 bases outside the gene matches. Germline V gene data show CDR1 as SQVTM and CDR2 as ANQGSEA. This CDR3 region has 14 residues.

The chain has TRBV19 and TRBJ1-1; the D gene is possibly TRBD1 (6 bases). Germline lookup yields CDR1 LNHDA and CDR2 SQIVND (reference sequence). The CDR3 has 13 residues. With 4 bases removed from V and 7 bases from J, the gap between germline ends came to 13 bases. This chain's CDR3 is CASSTQGSSEAFF. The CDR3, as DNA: TGTGCCAGTAGTACACAGGGAAGTAGTGAAGCTTTCTTT.

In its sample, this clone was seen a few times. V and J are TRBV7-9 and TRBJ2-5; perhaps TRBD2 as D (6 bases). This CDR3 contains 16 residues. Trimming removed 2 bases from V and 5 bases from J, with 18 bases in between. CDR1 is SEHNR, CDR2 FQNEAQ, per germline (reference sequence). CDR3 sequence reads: CASSLPLAPIAETQYF. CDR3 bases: TGTGCCAGCAGCTTACCACTAGCACCAATAGCGGAGACCCAGTACTTC.

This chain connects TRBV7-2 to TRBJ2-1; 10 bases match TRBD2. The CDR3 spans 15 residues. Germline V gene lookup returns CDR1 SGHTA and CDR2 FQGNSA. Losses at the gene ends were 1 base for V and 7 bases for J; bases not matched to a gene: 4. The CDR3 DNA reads TGTGCCAGCAGCTTAGTGCCGGGACTAGCGAATGAGCAGTTCTTC. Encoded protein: CASSLVPGLANEQFF.

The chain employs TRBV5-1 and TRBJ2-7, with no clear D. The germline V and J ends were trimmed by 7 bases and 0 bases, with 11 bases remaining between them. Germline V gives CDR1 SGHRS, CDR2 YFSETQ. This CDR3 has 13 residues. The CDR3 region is CASAQKTSYEQYF. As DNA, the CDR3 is TGCGCCAGCGCACAGAAGACCTCCTACGAGCAGTACTTC.

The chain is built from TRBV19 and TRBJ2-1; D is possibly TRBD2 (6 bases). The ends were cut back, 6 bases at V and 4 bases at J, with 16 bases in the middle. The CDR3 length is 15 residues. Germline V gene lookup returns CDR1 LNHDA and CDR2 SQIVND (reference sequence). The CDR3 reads CASSPTRRAYNEQFF. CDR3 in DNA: TGTGCCAGTAGCCCGACTAGAAGAGCTTACAATGAGCAGTTCTTC.

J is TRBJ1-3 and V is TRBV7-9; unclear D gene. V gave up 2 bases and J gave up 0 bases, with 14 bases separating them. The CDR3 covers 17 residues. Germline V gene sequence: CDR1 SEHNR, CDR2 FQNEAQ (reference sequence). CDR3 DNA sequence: TGTGCCAGCAGCTTACCTCTGGCGGGGTACTCTGGAAACACCATATATTTT. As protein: CASSLPLAGYSGNTIYF.

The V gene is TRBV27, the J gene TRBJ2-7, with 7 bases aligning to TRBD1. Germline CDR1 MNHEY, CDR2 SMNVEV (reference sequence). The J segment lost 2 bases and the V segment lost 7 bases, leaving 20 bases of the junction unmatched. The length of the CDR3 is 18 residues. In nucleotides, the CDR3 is TGTGCCAGCACCCTCAAGCGCCCAACGGGGACAGCAACCTACGAGCAGTACTTC. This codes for CASTLKRPTGTATYEQYF.

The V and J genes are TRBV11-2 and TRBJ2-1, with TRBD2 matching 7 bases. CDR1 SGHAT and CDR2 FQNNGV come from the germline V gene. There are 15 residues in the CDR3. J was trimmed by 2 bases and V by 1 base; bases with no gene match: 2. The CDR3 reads CASSLASGPYNEQFF. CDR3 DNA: TGTGCCAGCAGCTTAGCTAGCGGTCCCTACAATGAGCAGTTCTTC. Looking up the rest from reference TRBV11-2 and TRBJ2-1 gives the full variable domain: EAGVAQSPRYKIIEKRQSVAFWCNPISGHATLYWYQQILGQGPKLLIQFQNNGVVDDSQLPKDRFSAERLKGVDSTLKIQPAKLEDSAVYLCASSLASGPYNEQFFGPGTRLTVL.

This CDR3 reads CASSRETGNTIYF. The CDR3 DNA sequence: TGTGCCTCCTCGAGGGAAACTGGAAACACCATATATTTT. V and J are TRBV2 and TRBJ1-3, with D unclear. Germline V gene sequence: CDR1 SNHLY, CDR2 FYNNEI. V was trimmed by 11 bases and J by 2 bases, leaving 13 bases between them. The CDR3 length is 13 residues.

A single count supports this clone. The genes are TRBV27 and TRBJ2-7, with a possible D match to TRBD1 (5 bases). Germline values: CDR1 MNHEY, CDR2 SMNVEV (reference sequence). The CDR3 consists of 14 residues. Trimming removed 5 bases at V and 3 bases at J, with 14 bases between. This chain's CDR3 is CASSLGVSGYEQYF. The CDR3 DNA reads TGTGCCAGCAGTCTAGGGGTTTCTGGCTACGAGCAGTACTTC.

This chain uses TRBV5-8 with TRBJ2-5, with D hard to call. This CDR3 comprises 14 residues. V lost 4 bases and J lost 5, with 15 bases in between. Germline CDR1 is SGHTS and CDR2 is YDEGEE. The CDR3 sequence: CASSASGLEETQYF. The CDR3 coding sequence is TGTGCCAGCAGCGCTAGTGGCCTCGAGGAGACCCAGTACTTC.

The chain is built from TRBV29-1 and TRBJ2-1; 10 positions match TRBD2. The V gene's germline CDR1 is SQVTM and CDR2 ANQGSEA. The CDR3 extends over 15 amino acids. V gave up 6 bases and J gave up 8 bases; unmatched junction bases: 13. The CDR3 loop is CSVQAPSGSADEQFF. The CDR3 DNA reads TGCAGCGTCCAGGCCCCTAGCGGGAGTGCGGATGAGCAGTTCTTC.